The 25 T cell receptor beta chains below were found in one sample sequenced in a study of OX40 agonist ivuxolimab in advanced cancers. Produced via immunoSEQ multiplex PCR; TCRdb's table is partial and in-frame only. Here the sample spans some 51,000 clones, around 88% being singletons. The specimen was CD4+ or CD8+ T cells sorted from blood, collected in a trial of the OX40 agonist ivuxolimab. Receptors originate from an adult with an advanced solid tumor such as melanoma, head and neck, liver or kidney cancer.

The rearrangement joins TRBV19 to TRBJ1-3; the D is unclear. The CDR3 covers 11 residues. Germline V CDR1 and CDR2: LNHDA, SQIVND (reference sequence). V lost 7 bases to trimming and J lost 4 bases, with 5 bases between them. CDR3 sequence reads: CASNPGNTIYF. DNA of the CDR3: TGTGCCAGTAACCCGGGAAACACCATATATTTT.

The rearrangement joins TRBV2 to TRBJ1-2; no reliable D call. The length of the CDR3 is 15 residues. From germline, CDR1 is SNHLY and CDR2 FYNNEI. V dropped 11 bases and J dropped 2 bases, with 21 bases sitting between them. DNA for the CDR3: TGTGCCTCCGAAAAGCTAAAGGACCTAAACTATGGCTACACCTTC. Amino acids: CASEKLKDLNYGYTF.

This clone came up a few times. The V gene is TRBV19, the J gene TRBJ1-1; 7 bases fit TRBD1. Looked up from germline, CDR1 is LNHDA and CDR2 is SQIVND (reference sequence). V lost 6 bases to trimming and J lost 4 bases; unmatched junction nucleotides: 5. The CDR3 spans 13 residues. Here the CDR3 reads CASRTGSLTEAFF. The CDR3 region has the DNA TGTGCCAGTAGGACAGGGAGCCTCACTGAAGCTTTCTTT.

CDR3 in amino acids: CASSLAPSWDRGKAFF. The CDR3 coding sequence is TGTGCCAGCAGCTTGGCCCCTTCCTGGGACAGGGGGAAAGCTTTCTTT. V usage is TRBV5-5 and J usage is TRBJ1-1, with 11 bases identical to TRBD1. V was pared by 0 bases and J by 9 bases, with 10 bases of the junction left unmatched. CDR1 and CDR2 from the germline V gene are SGHKS and YYEKEE (reference sequence). The CDR3 covers 16 residues.

The chain recombines TRBV19 with TRBJ2-1; D is perhaps TRBD1 or TRBD2 (6 bases each). The germline V and J ends were trimmed by 2 bases and 4 bases, with 18 bases remaining between them. The germline CDR1 and CDR2 sequences are LNHDA and SQIVND (reference sequence). CDR3 length equals 17 residues. CDR3 loop: CASSIFHEGGSYNEQFF. Here the CDR3 DNA reads TGTGCCAGTAGTATATTTCATGAGGGGGGATCTTACAATGAGCAGTTCTTC.

The V gene is TRBV19, the J gene TRBJ1-1, with D unclear. Per the germline V gene, CDR1 is LNHDA and CDR2 is SQIVND (reference sequence). CDR3 size: 16 residues. V was trimmed by 3 bases and J by 1 base, leaving 15 bases between them. The DNA of the CDR3 is TGTGCCAGTAGTATTACGGGCAGGTACTCGAACACTGAAGCTTTCTTT. It encodes CASSITGRYSNTEAFF.

The chain links TRBV2 to TRBJ2-7; 7 bases are a match to TRBD1. The CDR3 is made up of 12 amino acids. The germline CDR1 and CDR2 sequences are SNHLY and FYNNEI. V was pared by 7 bases and J by 7 bases, with 7 bases of the junction left unmatched. The CDR3 protein is CASIKEQGEQYF. The CDR3 DNA follows: TGTGCCAGCATAAAAGAACAGGGGGAGCAGTACTTC.

The rearrangement uses TRBV28 and TRBJ1-1; tentatively, D is TRBD1 (5 bases). Trimming removed 5 bases from V and 1 base from J, with 11 bases in between. CDR1 is MDHEN, CDR2 SYDVKM, per germline. This CDR3 contains 14 residues. This CDR3 is CASSVDSPNTEAFF. As DNA, the CDR3 is TGTGCCAGCAGTGTTGACAGCCCGAACACTGAAGCTTTCTTT.

This chain connects TRBV6-1 to TRBJ1-2, with D maybe TRBD1 (5 bases). The CDR3 length is 14 residues. The V gene lost 3 bases and the J gene lost 3 bases, with 11 bases spanning the gap. Germline values: CDR1 MNHNS, CDR2 SASEGT. This CDR3 is CASSDGTSYYGYTF. The CDR3, as DNA: TGTGCCAGCAGTGATGGGACTTCTTACTATGGCTACACCTTC.

The gene calls are TRBV28 and TRBJ1-3; D is unclear. Germline CDR1 MDHEN, CDR2 SYDVKM. Trimming shortened V by 2 bases and J by 1 base, and 9 bases separated the two germline ends. The CDR3 has 15 amino acids. This CDR3 reads CASSLLAASGNTIYF. The CDR3, as DNA: TGTGCCAGCAGTTTACTGGCAGCTTCTGGAAACACCATATATTTT.

V usage is TRBV6-5 and J usage is TRBJ2-3, with 8 bases that match TRBD2. This CDR3 comprises 15 residues. V lost 6 bases to trimming and J lost 11 bases; unmatched junction nucleotides: 16. Germline V gives CDR1 MNHEY, CDR2 SVGAGI. The CDR3 loop reads CASSYGGLGTLGQYF. The CDR3 region has the DNA TGTGCCAGCAGCTACGGGGGACTAGGGACCCTCGGGCAGTATTTT.

The chain links TRBV16 to TRBJ2-7; 8 positions agree with TRBD1. The V and J ends lost 0 bases and 3 bases, in that order; junction bases with no gene match: 7. The CDR3 spans 16 residues. In germline, CDR1 is KGHSY, CDR2 FQNENV. The CDR3 DNA reads TGTGCCAGCAGCCAATCGTTTCAGGGGGCGGACTACGAGCAGTACTTC. This gives the protein CASSQSFQGADYEQYF.

The chain couples TRBV27 to TRBJ1-3; unclear D gene. Germline CDR1 reads MNHEY; CDR2 reads SMNVEV (reference sequence). CDR3 length: 14 residues. Trimming stripped 5 bases from V and 4 bases from J, with 12 bases between. As DNA, the CDR3 is TGTGCCAGCAGTACCCTGGGAGCCGGAAACACCATATATTTT. It codes for CASSTLGAGNTIYF.

The V gene is TRBV28, the J gene TRBJ2-7, with 9 nucleotides matching TRBD1. CDR3 size: 14 residues. Trimming cost V 5 bases and J 6 bases; bases outside gene matches: 8. CDR1 is MDHEN and CDR2 is SYDVKM in the germline V gene. CDR3 protein: CASSPWTGVSEQYF. In nucleotides, the CDR3 is TGTGCCAGCAGTCCATGGACAGGGGTGAGCGAGCAGTACTTC.

The J gene is TRBJ2-2, the V gene TRBV28; maybe TRBD2 (6 bases). Trimming took off 6 bases at V and 5 bases at J, with 13 bases between the two ends. This CDR3 comprises 14 residues. Per the germline V gene, CDR1 is MDHEN and CDR2 is SYDVKM. The CDR3 DNA is TGTGCCAGCAGCCTGGAGGGGTGGACCGGGGAGCTGTTTTTT. It specifies CASSLEGWTGELFF.

This sequence joins TRBV7-8 and TRBJ1-2; no reliable D call. Germline CDR1 reads SGHVS; CDR2 reads FQNEAQ. The V and J ends lost 1 base and 4 bases respectively, with 7 bases between them. The CDR3 loop spans 13 amino acids. This CDR3 is CASSLGTGYGYTF. The CDR3 region has the DNA TGTGCCAGCAGCTTAGGGACCGGCTATGGCTACACCTTC.

The rearrangement links TRBV7-8 to TRBJ1-2; the match to TRBD1 covers 8 bases. The V gene's germline CDR1 is SGHVS and CDR2 FQNEAQ. After removal of 2 bases from V and 3 bases from J, the junction contained 2 bases not matched to a gene. The CDR3 is 14 amino acids. CDR3 coding DNA: TGTGCCAGCAGCTTAACAGGGGGAGACTATGGCTACACCTTC. Translation gives CASSLTGGDYGYTF.

V usage is TRBV5-5 and J usage is TRBJ1-5; tentative D call: TRBD1 (5 bases). The V end was cut by 3 bases, the J end by 5 bases, with 15 bases between. The CDR3 covers 15 residues. Germline CDR1 reads SGHKS; CDR2 reads YYEKEE (reference sequence). CDR3 sequence reads: CASSSSGSGDQPQHF. The CDR3 DNA sequence: TGTGCCAGCAGCTCCTCAGGGTCCGGGGATCAGCCCCAGCATTTT. Combining the CDR3 with reference TRBV5-5 and TRBJ1-5 gives the whole variable domain DAGVTQSPTHLIKTRGQQVTLRCSPISGHKSVSWYQQVLGQGPQFIFQYYEKEERGRGNFPDRFSARQFPNYSSELNVNALLLGDSALYLCASSSSGSGDQPQHFGDGTRLSIL.

CDR3 loop: CASSQDRSGRADTGELFF. CDR3 in DNA: TGCGCCAGCAGCCAAGATAGAAGTGGCAGGGCGGACACCGGGGAGCTGTTTTTT. The V gene is TRBV4-3, the J gene TRBJ2-2; D might be TRBD1 (5 bases). Germline V lookup: CDR1 LGHNA, CDR2 YSLEER. The CDR3 has 18 residues. V lost 0 bases, J lost 3 bases, and 17 bases lay in between.

The rearrangement uses TRBV4-2 and TRBJ2-2; 12 nucleotides line up with TRBD2. V was pared by 3 bases and J by 5 bases, with 13 bases of the junction left unmatched. The CDR3 totals 19 residues. The V gene's germline CDR1 is LGHNA and CDR2 YNFKEQ. CDR3 bases: TGTGCCAGCAGCCACCCCAGGCTAGCGGGGGGGCCGGTAACCGGGGAGCTGTTTTTT. Protein sequence: CASSHPRLAGGPVTGELFF.

This chain links TRBV13 with TRBJ2-6; 7 nucleotides match TRBD1. The germline gives CDR1 PRHDT, CDR2 FYEKMQ (reference sequence). This CDR3 contains 15 residues. The V segment lost 11 bases and the J segment 3 bases; nucleotides outside the gene matches: 10. DNA of the CDR3: TGTGCCTCGGGACAGAACCCATATGGGGCCAACGTCCTGACTTTC. Its protein product is CASGQNPYGANVLTF. Drawing the rest from reference TRBV13 and TRBJ2-6, the complete variable domain is AAGVIQSPRHLIKEKRETATLKCYPIPRHDTVYWYQQGPGQDPQFLISFYEKMQSDKGSIPDRFSAQQFSDYHSELNMSSLELGDSALYFCASGQNPYGANVLTFGAGSRLTVL.

The genes are TRBV5-6 and TRBJ2-5; D remains unclear. V shed 2 bases and J shed 1 base, with 6 bases lying between them. Germline assignment: CDR1 SGHDT and CDR2 YYEEEE. This CDR3 has 13 amino acids. The CDR3: CASSLQFQETQYF. The DNA of the CDR3 is TGTGCCAGCAGCTTACAGTTCCAAGAGACCCAGTACTTC.

The chain joins TRBV4-3 to TRBJ1-1, with 9 nucleotides matching TRBD1. The CDR3 runs to 16 residues. Per the germline V gene, CDR1 is LGHNA and CDR2 is YSLEER. V shed 4 bases, J shed 11 bases, and the junction held 17 bases outside the gene matches. CDR3 residues: CASSRYSGTGPIEAFF. The CDR3 nucleotides read TGCGCCAGCAGCCGTTATTCCGGGACAGGGCCCATTGAGGCTTTCTTT.

The chain links TRBV27 to TRBJ1-1; tentatively, D is TRBD1 (5 bases). V lost 4 bases to trimming and J lost 4 bases, with 16 bases between them. From germline, CDR1 is MNHEY and CDR2 SMNVEV (reference sequence). The CDR3 spans 15 residues. CDR3 sequence: CASSWDRWGGTEAFF. CDR3 nucleotides: TGTGCCAGCAGTTGGGACCGCTGGGGGGGCACTGAAGCTTTCTTT.

CDR3 bases: TGTGCCAGCAGCTTCGAGCCGGGACACCGATCTAACACCGGGGAGCTGTTTTTT. It specifies CASSFEPGHRSNTGELFF. The rearrangement joins TRBV7-8 to TRBJ2-2, with D tentatively TRBD1 (6 bases). The CDR3 runs 18 residues. Trimming removed 3 bases from V and 2 bases from J, with 19 bases in between. Germline CDR1 reads SGHVS; CDR2 reads FQNEAQ.